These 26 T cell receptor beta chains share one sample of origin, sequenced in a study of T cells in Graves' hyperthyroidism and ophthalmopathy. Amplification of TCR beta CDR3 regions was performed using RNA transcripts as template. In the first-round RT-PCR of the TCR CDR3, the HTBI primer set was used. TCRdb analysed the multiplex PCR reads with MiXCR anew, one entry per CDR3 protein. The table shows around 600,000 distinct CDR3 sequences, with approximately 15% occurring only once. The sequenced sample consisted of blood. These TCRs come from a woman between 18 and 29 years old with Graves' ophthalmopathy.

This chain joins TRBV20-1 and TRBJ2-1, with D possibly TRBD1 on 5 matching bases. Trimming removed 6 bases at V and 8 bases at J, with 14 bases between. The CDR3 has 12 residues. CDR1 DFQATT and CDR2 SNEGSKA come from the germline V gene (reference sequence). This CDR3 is CSAPQGGDEQFF. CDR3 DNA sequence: TGCAGTGCGCCTCAGGGTGGGGATGAGCAGTTCTTC.

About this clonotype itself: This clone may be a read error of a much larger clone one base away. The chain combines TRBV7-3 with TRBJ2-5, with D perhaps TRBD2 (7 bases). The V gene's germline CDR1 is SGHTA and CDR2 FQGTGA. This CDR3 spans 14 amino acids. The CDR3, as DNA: TGTGCCAGCAGCAGGGGGAGGGACCAAGAGACCCGGTACTTC. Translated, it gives CASSRGRDQETRYF.

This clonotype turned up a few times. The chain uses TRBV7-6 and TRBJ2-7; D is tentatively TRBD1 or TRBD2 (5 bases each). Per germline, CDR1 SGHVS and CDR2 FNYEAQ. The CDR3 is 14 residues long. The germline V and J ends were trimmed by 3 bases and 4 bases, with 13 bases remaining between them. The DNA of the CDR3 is TGTGCCAGCAGCTTGGAGAATGGGGGTTACGAGCAGTACTTC. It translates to CASSLENGGYEQYF.

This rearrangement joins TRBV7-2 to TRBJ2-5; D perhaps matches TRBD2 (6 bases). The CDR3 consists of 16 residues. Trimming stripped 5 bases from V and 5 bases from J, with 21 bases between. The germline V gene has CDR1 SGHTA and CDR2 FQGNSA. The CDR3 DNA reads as TGTGCCAGCAGCGTCTCAGCCCGAGGAGGGGTGGAGACCCAGTACTTC. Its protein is CASSVSARGGVETQYF.

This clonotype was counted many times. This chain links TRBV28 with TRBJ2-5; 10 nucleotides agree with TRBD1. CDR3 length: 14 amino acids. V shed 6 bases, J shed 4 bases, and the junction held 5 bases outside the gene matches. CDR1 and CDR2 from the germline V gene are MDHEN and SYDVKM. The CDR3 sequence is CASSKDRGAETQYF. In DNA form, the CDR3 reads TGTGCCAGCAGCAAGGACAGGGGGGCAGAGACCCAGTACTTC.

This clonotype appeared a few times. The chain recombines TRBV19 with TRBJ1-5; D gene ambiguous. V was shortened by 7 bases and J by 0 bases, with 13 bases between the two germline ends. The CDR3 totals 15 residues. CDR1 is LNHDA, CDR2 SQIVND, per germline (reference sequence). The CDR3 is CASNWEPNSNQPQHF. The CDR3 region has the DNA TGTGCCAGTAATTGGGAGCCCAATAGCAATCAGCCCCAGCATTTT.

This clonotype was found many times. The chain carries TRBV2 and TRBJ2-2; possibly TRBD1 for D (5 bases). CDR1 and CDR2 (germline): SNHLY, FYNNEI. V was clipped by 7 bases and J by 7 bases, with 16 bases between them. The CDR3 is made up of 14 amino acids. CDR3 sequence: CASNRNPPYGELFF. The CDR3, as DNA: TGTGCCAGCAACAGGAATCCTCCTTACGGGGAGCTGTTTTTT.

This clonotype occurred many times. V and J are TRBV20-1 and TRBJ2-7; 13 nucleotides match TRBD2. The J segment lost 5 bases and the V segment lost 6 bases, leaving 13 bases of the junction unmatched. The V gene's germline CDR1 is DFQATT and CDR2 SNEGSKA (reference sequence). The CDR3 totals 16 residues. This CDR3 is CSATSGLAGVTHEQYF. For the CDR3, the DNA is TGCAGTGCAACCTCCGGACTAGCGGGAGTAACCCACGAGCAGTACTTC.

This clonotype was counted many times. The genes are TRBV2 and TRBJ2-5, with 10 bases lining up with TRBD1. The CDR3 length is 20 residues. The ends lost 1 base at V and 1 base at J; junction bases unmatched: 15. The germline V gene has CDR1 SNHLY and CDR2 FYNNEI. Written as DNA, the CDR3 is TGTGCCAGCAGTGAAGGCGTATGGTCGGGACAGGGGAAGCTCCAAGAGACCCAGTACTTC. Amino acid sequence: CASSEGVWSGQGKLQETQYF.

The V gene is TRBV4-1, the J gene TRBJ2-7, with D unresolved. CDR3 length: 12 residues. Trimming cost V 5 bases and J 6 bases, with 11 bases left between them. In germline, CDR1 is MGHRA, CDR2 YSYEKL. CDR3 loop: CASSMGSGEQYF. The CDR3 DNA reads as TGCGCCAGCAGCATGGGGTCCGGCGAGCAGTACTTC.

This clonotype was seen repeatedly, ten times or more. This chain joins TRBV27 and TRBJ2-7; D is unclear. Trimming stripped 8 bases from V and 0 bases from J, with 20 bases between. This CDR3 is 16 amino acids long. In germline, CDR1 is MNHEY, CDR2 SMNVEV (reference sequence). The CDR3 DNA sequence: TGTGCCAGCGGATTGCCGCTTAAGACTGACTCCTACGAGCAGTACTTC. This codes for CASGLPLKTDSYEQYF.

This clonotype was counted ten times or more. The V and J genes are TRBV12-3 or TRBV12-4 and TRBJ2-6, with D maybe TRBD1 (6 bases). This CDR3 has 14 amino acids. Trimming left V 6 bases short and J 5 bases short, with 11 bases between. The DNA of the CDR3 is TGTGCCAGCAGGCCACAGGGAAGGGCCAACGTCCTGACTTTC. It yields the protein CASRPQGRANVLTF.

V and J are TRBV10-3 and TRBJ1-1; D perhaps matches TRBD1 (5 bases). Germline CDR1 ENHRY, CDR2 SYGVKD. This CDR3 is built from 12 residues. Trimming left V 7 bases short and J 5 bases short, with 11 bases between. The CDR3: CAIKGAKTEAFF. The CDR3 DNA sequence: TGTGCCATCAAAGGGGCGAAGACTGAAGCTTTCTTT.

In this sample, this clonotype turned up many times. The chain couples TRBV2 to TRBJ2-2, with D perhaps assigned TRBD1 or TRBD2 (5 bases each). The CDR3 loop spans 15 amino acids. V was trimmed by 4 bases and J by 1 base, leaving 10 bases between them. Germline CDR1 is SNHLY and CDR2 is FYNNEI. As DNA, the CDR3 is TGTGCCAGCAGTGGGAGGACAAAGAACACCGGGGAGCTGTTTTTT. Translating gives CASSGRTKNTGELFF.

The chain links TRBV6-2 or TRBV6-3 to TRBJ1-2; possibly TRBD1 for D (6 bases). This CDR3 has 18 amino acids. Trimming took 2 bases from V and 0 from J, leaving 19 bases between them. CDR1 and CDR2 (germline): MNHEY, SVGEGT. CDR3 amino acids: CASSYLFWTEDSNYGYTF. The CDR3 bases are TGTGCCAGCAGTTACCTCTTCTGGACAGAAGACTCTAACTATGGCTACACCTTC.

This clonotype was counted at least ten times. This CDR3 reads CASSSRTYRGNEQFF. Here the CDR3 DNA reads TGTGCCAGCAGCTCTCGGACCTACCGGGGCAATGAGCAGTTCTTC. The chain recombines TRBV11-2 with TRBJ2-1; maybe TRBD2 (5 bases). Trimming left V 4 bases short and J 6 bases short, with 16 bases between. The CDR3 has 15 amino acids. CDR1 and CDR2 (germline): SGHAT, FQNNGV.

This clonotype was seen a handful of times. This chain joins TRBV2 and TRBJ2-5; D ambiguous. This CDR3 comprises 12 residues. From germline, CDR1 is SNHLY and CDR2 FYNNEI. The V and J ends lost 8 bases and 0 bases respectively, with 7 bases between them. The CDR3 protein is CASDDDQETQYF. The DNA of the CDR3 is TGTGCCAGCGATGACGACCAAGAGACCCAGTACTTC. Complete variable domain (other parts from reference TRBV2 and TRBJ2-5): EPEVTQTPSHQVTQMGQEVILRCVPISNHLYFYWYRQILGQKVEFLVSFYNNEISEKSEIFDDQFSVERPDGSNFTLKIRSTKLEDSAMYFCASDDDQETQYFGPGTRLLVL.

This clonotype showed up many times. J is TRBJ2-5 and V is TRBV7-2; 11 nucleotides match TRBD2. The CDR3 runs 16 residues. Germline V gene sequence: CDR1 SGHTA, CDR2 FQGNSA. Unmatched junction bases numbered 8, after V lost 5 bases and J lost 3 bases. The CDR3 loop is CASSKTLSGREETQYF. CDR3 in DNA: TGTGCCAGCAGCAAGACCCTTAGCGGGAGGGAAGAGACCCAGTACTTC.

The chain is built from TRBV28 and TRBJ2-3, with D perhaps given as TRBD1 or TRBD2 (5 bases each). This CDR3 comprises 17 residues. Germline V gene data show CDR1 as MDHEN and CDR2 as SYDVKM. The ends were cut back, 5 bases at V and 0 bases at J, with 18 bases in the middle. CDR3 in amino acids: CASSLTVAWGSTDTQYF. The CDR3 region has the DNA TGTGCCAGCAGTCTGACAGTAGCGTGGGGGAGCACAGATACGCAGTATTTT.

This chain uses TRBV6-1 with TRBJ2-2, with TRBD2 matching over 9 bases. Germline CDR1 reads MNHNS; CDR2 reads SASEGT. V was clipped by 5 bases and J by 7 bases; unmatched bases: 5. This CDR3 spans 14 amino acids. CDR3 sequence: CASSPGLAVGELFF. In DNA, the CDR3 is TGTGCCAGCAGTCCGGGACTAGCCGTCGGGGAGCTGTTTTTT.

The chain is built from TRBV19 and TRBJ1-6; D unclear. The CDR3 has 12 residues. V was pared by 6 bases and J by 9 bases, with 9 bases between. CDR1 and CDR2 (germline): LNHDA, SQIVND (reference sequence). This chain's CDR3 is CASSYGPSPLHF. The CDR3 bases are TGTGCCAGTAGCTACGGGCCTTCACCCCTCCACTTT.

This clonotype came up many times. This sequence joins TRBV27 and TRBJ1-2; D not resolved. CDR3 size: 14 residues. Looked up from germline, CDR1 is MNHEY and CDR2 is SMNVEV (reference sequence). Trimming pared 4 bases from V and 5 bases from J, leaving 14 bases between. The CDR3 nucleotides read TGTGCCAGCAGTTCTCAGAGACCCAGTTATGGCTACACCTTC. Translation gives CASSSQRPSYGYTF.

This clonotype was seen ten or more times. The CDR3 here is CASHDRGPTEAFF. CDR3 DNA sequence: TGTGCCAGCCACGACAGGGGGCCCACTGAAGCTTTCTTT. This rearrangement joins TRBV2 to TRBJ1-1; TRBD1 agrees at 10 bases. V shed 8 bases, J shed 4 bases, and the junction held 4 bases outside the gene matches. This CDR3 comprises 13 residues. In germline, CDR1 is SNHLY, CDR2 FYNNEI.

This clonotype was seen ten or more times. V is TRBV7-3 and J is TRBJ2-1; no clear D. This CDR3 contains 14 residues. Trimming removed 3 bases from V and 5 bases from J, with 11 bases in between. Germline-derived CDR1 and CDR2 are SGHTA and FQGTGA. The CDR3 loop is CASSFVGRNNEQFF. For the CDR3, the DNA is TGTGCCAGCAGCTTTGTTGGACGAAACAATGAGCAGTTCTTC.

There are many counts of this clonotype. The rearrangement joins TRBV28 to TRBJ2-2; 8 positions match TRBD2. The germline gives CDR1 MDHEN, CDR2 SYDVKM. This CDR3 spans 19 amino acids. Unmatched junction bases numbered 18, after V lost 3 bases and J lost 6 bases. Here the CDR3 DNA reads TGTGCCAGCAGTTTGGAACTAGCGGTGATGGGTCCCCTTTCCGGGGAGCTGTTTTTT. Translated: CASSLELAVMGPLSGELFF.

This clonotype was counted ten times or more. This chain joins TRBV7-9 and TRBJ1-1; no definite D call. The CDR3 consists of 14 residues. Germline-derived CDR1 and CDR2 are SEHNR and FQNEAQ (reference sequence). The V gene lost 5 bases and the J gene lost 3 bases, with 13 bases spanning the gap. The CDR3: CASSRTAVDTEAFF. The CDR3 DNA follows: TGTGCCAGCAGCCGGACGGCGGTAGACACTGAAGCTTTCTTT.